This T cell receptor (beta chain) is drawn from a study of blood T cell repertoires in COVID-19. Study members were between 18 and 89 years old and lived in fewer than 30 US regions. Per the study methods: Scientists estimated how many nucleated cells there were by amplifying reference gene primers. The data were produced by immunoSEQ multiplex PCR, yet TCRdb's version contains in-frame clones alone and is incomplete. That table gives V, J and clone size, and the DNA gave D and trimming. Of nearly 250,000 clones listed, 85% are singletons. Germline CDR1 is KGHSH and CDR2 is LQKENI. The germline V and J ends were trimmed by 6 bases and 6 bases, with 14 bases remaining between them. The CDR3 covers 13 residues.

The V gene is TRBV18, the J gene TRBJ1-1, with a possible D match to TRBD1 (6 bases). The receptor comes from a woman between 50 and 59 years old with acute COVID-19. The source material was PBMCs or T cells enriched from blood (not recorded which). The CDR3 region is CASSLTGSAEAFF. In DNA, the CDR3 is TGTGCCAGCTCCCTAACAGGGAGTGCTGAAGCTTTCTTT.